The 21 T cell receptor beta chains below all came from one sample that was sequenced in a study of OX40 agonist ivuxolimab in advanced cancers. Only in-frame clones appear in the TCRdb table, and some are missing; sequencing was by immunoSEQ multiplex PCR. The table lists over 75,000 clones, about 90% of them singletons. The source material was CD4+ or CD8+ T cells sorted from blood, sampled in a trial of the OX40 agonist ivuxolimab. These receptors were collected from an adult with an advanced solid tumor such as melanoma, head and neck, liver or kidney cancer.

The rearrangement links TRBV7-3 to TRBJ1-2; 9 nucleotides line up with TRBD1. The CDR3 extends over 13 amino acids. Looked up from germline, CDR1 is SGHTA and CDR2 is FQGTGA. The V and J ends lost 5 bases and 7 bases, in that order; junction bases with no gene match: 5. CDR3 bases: TGTGCCAGCAGCCCAGGGACAGGGTCTGGCTACACCTTC. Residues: CASSPGTGSGYTF. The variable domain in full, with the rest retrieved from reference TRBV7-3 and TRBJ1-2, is GAGVSQTPSNKVTEKGKYVELRCDPISGHTALYWYRQSLGQGPEFLIYFQGTGAADDSGLPNDRFFAVRPEGSVSTLKIQRTERGDSAVYLCASSPGTGSGYTFGSGTRLTVV.

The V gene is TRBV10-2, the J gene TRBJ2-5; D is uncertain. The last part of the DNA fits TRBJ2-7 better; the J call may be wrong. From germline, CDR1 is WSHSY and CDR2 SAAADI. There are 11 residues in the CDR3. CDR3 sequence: CASSEYYEQYF. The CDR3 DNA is TGCGCCAGCAGTGAGTACTACGAGCAGTACTTC.

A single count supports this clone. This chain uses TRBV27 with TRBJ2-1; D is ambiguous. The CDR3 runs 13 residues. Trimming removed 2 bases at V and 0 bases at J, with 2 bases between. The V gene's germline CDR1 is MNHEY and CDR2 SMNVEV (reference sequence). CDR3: CASSLGSYNEQFF. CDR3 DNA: TGTGCCAGCAGTTTAGGCTCCTACAATGAGCAGTTCTTC.

The CDR3 here is CASSQGERSQPQHF. The CDR3 DNA reads TGTGCCAGCTCACAGGGGGAACGTAGTCAGCCCCAGCATTTT. This sequence joins TRBV18 and TRBJ1-5; TRBD1 might be the D (6 bases). The CDR3 runs to 14 residues. Germline CDR1 reads KGHSH; CDR2 reads LQKENI. Trimming shortened V by 4 bases and J by 6 bases, and 13 bases separated the two germline ends.

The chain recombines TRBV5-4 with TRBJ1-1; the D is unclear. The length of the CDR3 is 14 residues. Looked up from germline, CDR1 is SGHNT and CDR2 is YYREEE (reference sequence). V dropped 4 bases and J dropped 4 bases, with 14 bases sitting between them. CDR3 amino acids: CASSPGGGVTEAFF. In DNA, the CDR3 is TGTGCCAGCAGCCCGGGAGGTGGAGTCACTGAAGCTTTCTTT.

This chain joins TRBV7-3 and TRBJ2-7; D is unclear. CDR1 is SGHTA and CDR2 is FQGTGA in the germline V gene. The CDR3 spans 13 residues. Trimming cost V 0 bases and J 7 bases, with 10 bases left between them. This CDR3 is CASSLTPSREQYF. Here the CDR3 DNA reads TGTGCCAGCAGCTTAACGCCGTCTAGGGAGCAGTACTTC.

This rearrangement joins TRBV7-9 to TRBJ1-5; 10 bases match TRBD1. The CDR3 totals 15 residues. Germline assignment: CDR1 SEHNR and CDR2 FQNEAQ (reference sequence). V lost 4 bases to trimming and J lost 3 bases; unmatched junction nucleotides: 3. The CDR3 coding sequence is TGTGCCAGCAGCTCTGGACAGGGGGACAATCAGCCCCAGCATTTT. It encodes CASSSGQGDNQPQHF.

The CDR3 bases are TGTGCCAGTGAAGCGGGACGGAGCTCCTACAATGAGCAGTTCTTC. Translated: CASEAGRSSYNEQFF. The rearrangement links TRBV28 to TRBJ2-1; 7 nucleotides match TRBD2. The J segment lost 0 bases and the V segment lost 9 bases, leaving 8 bases of the junction unmatched. Germline V gene lookup returns CDR1 MDHEN and CDR2 SYDVKM. The CDR3 sequence is 15 residues long.

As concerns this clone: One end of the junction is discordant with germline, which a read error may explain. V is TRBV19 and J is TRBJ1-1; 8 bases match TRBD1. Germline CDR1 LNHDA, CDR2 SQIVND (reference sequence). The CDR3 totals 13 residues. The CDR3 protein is CASSMGPGQGQIF. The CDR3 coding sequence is TGTGCCAGTAGTATGGGGCCCGGACAGGGCCAAATCTTT.

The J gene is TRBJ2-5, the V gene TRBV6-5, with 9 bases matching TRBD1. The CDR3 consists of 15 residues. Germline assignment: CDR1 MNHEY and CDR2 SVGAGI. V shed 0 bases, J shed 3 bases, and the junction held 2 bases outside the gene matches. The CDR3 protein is CASSYSGTGKETQYF. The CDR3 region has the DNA TGTGCCAGCAGTTACTCCGGGACAGGGAAAGAGACCCAGTACTTC.

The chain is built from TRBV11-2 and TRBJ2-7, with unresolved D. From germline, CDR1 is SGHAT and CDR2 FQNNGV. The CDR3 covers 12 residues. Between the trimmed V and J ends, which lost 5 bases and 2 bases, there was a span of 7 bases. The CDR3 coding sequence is TGTGCCAGCAGCCAAGCGCCCTACGAGCAGTACTTC. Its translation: CASSQAPYEQYF.

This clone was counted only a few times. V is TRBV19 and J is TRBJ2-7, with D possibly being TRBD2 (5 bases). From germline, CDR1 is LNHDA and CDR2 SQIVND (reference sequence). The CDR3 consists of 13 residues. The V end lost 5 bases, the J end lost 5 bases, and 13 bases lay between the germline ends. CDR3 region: CASSVRAIDEQYF. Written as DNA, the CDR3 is TGTGCCAGTAGTGTGAGGGCCATCGACGAGCAGTACTTC.

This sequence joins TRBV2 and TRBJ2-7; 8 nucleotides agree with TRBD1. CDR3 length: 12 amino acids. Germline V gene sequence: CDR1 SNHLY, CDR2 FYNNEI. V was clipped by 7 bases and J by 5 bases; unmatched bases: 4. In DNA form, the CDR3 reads TGTGCCAGCACAGGGGGCATTGACGAGCAGTACTTC. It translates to CASTGGIDEQYF.

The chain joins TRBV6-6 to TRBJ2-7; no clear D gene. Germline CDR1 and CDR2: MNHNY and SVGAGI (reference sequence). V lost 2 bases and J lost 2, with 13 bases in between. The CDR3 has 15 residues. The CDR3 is CASSYLTVSPYEQYF. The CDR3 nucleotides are TGTGCCAGCAGTTACCTAACAGTATCCCCCTACGAGCAGTACTTC.

CDR3 sequence reads: CASSRGSGNTIYF. In DNA form, the CDR3 reads TGCGCCAGCAGCCGCGGCTCTGGAAACACCATATATTTT. The rearrangement links TRBV5-1 to TRBJ1-3; D ambiguous. The CDR3 has 13 amino acids. Trimming left V 4 bases short and J 0 bases short, with 5 bases between. The germline V gene has CDR1 SGHRS and CDR2 YFSETQ.

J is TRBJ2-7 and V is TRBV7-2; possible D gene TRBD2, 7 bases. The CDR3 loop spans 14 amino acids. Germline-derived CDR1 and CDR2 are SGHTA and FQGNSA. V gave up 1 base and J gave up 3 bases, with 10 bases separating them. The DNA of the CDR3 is TGTGCCAGCAGCTTAGGGGGGGGCAGCTACGAGCAGTACTTC. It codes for CASSLGGGSYEQYF.

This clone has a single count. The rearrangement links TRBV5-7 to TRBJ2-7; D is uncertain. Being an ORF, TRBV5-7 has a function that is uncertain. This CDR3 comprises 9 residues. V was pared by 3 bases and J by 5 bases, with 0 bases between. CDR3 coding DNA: TGTGCCAGCAGCTACGAGCAGTACTTC. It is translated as CASSYEQYF.

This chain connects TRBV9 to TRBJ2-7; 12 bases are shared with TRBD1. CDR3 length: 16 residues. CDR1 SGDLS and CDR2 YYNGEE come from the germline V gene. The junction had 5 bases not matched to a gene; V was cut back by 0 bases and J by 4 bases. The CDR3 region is CASSVGGQGARYEQYF. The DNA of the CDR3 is TGTGCCAGCAGCGTAGGGGGACAGGGGGCAAGATACGAGCAGTACTTC.

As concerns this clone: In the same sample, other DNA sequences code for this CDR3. The CDR3 region is CASSIEAGNTEAFF. For the CDR3, the DNA is TGTGCCAGTAGTATAGAGGCGGGAAACACTGAAGCTTTCTTT. The J gene is TRBJ1-1, the V gene TRBV19; no clear D gene. V was shortened by 0 bases and J by 2 bases, with 7 bases between the two germline ends. In germline, CDR1 is LNHDA, CDR2 SQIVND (reference sequence). This CDR3 has 14 amino acids.

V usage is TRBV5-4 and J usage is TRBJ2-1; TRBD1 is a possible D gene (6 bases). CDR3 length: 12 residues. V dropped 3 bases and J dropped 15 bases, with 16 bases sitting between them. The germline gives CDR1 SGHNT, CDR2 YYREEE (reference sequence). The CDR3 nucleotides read TGTGCCAGCAGCTCGCAAACAGGGCCCCTGTTCTTC. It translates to CASSSQTGPLFF.

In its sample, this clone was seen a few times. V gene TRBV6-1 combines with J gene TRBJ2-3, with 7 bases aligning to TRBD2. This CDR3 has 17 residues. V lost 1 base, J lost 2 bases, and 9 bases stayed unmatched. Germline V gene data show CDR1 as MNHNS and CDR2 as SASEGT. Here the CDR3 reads CASSEGYSGNPTDTQYF. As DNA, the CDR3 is TGTGCCAGCAGTGAAGGGTACAGCGGGAATCCCACAGATACGCAGTATTTT.